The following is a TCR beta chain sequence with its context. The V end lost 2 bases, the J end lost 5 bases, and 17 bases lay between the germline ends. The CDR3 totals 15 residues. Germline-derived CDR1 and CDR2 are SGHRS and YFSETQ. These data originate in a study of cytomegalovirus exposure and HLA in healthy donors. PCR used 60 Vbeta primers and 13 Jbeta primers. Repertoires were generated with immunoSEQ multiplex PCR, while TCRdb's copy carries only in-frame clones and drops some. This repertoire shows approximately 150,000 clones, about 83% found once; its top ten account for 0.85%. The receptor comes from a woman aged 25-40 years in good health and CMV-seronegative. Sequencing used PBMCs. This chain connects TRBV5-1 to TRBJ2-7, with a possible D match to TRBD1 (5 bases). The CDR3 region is CASSLGEVRGHEQYF. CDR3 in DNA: TGCGCCAGCAGCTTAGGGGAAGTGAGAGGCCACGAGCAGTACTTC.